Listed below are T cell receptor beta chains from one sample, sequenced in a study of response to subunit inactivated influenza vaccine. One entry per CDR3 protein results from TCRdb running MiXCR on the RT-PCR reads. Found here are about 190,000 distinct CDR3 sequences, over 13% of them singletons; the top ten hold approximately 30%. The sample in question was CD8+ T cells sorted from PBMCs, obtained roughly 5 days after vaccination. Receptor source: a man in his fifties or sixties who received an inactivated influenza vaccine. The CDR3 runs from the conserved cysteine through the conserved F or W. The order of the fields is clone size, J gene, D gene, CDR3 length, V gene, CDR3 DNA, CDR3 protein. The D gene is left open where the match is weak. Some rows have no size entry. The others give once, few or many, or a class for an expanded clone.

clone size: medium-sized
J gene: TRBJ2-1
D gene: -
CDR3 length: 13
V gene: TRBV4-3
CDR3 DNA: TGCGCCAGCAGCCAGTTCCTAGATGATGAGCAGTTCTTC
CDR3 protein: CASSQFLDDEQFF

clone size: few
J gene: TRBJ2-2
D gene: -
CDR3 length: 19
V gene: TRBV9
CDR3 DNA: TGTGCCAGCAGCGTTCCCGGGACACCCCATACAATGAACACCGGGGAGCTGTTTTTT
CDR3 protein: CASSVPGTPHTMNTGELFF

clone size: many
J gene: TRBJ2-3
D gene: TRBD2
CDR3 length: 17
V gene: TRBV7-9
CDR3 DNA: TGTGCCAGCAGCTTAGCACCAAGCGGGGGGAGGACAGATACGCAGTATTTT
CDR3 protein: CASSLAPSGGRTDTQYF

clone size: few
J gene: TRBJ2-3
D gene: TRBD2
CDR3 length: 19
V gene: TRBV6-5
CDR3 DNA: TGTGCCAGCAGTTACCGCCGGGCGGGAGAGGGTTCTAGCACAGATACGCAGTATTTT
CDR3 protein: CASSYRRAGEGSSTDTQYF

clone size: many
J gene: TRBJ2-1
D gene: TRBD2
CDR3 length: 13
V gene: TRBV27
CDR3 DNA: TGTGCCAGCAGTTTCGGGGGGGGGAATGAGCAGTTCTTC
CDR3 protein: CASSFGGGNEQFF

clone size: -
J gene: TRBJ2-2
D gene: TRBD1
CDR3 length: 17
V gene: TRBV24-1
CDR3 DNA: TGTGCCACCGAGGACAGGGGGCGGAACAGGAACACCGGGGAGCTGTTTTTT
CDR3 protein: CATEDRGRNRNTGELFF

clone size: -
J gene: TRBJ2-5
D gene: TRBD2
CDR3 length: 16
V gene: TRBV12-3/TRBV12-4
CDR3 DNA: TGTGCCAGCAGTGTCCCTCTGGCGGGGGGCCGGGAGACCCAGTACTTC
CDR3 protein: CASSVPLAGGRETQYF

clone size: -
J gene: TRBJ2-7
D gene: TRBD1
CDR3 length: 16
V gene: TRBV6-2/TRBV6-3
CDR3 DNA: TGTGCCAGCAGTTACTCGTTGACAGGGGGCGGGTACGAGCAGTACTTC
CDR3 protein: CASSYSLTGGGYEQYF

clone size: -
J gene: TRBJ1-1
D gene: -
CDR3 length: 13
V gene: TRBV6-6
CDR3 DNA: TGTGCCAGCAGCATGGGACTGTACACTGAAGCTTTCTTT
CDR3 protein: CASSMGLYTEAFF

clone size: few
J gene: TRBJ2-1
D gene: -
CDR3 length: 16
V gene: TRBV30
CDR3 DNA: TGTGCCTGGAGTGTACTCGGGGGGCGTGAATACAATGAGCAGTTCTTC
CDR3 protein: CAWSVLGGREYNEQFF

clone size: -
J gene: TRBJ2-2
D gene: TRBD1
CDR3 length: 16
V gene: TRBV12-3/TRBV12-4
CDR3 DNA: TGTGCCAGCAGCCTCTCCGTAGGGGGCAACACCGGGGAGCTGTTTTTT
CDR3 protein: CASSLSVGGNTGELFF

clone size: -
J gene: TRBJ2-7
D gene: TRBD2
CDR3 length: 15
V gene: TRBV6-5
CDR3 DNA: TGTGCCAGCAGTTACTCACAGGCGGTGCGGGAGGAGCAGTACTTC
CDR3 protein: CASSYSQAVREEQYF

clone size: -
J gene: TRBJ2-7
D gene: TRBD1
CDR3 length: 16
V gene: TRBV2
CDR3 DNA: TGTGCCAGCAGTGAAGCGCCACAGGGGTTCTTCTACGAGCAGTACTTC
CDR3 protein: CASSEAPQGFFYEQYF

clone size: -
J gene: TRBJ2-1
D gene: TRBD2
CDR3 length: 15
V gene: TRBV24-1
CDR3 DNA: TGTGCCACCAGTGGTCCTAGCGGTTTCTACAATGAGCAGTTCTTC
CDR3 protein: CATSGPSGFYNEQFF

clone size: -
J gene: TRBJ2-1
D gene: -
CDR3 length: 12
V gene: TRBV25-1
CDR3 DNA: TGTGCTCACGACCTGGGGTACGGTGAGCAGTTCTTC
CDR3 protein: CAHDLGYGEQFF

clone size: few
J gene: TRBJ1-6
D gene: -
CDR3 length: 15
V gene: TRBV6-5
CDR3 DNA: TGTGCCAGCAGTTACTTTTGGGCTGAGGGTTCACCCCTCCACTTT
CDR3 protein: CASSYFWAEGSPLHF

clone size: -
J gene: TRBJ2-2
D gene: -
CDR3 length: 13
V gene: TRBV30
CDR3 DNA: TGTGCCACGGACCCCGGAGGCAGCGGGGAGCTGTTTTTT
CDR3 protein: CATDPGGSGELFF

clone size: -
J gene: TRBJ1-5
D gene: TRBD1
CDR3 length: 15
V gene: TRBV20-1
CDR3 DNA: TGCAGTGCAAATGGACAGGGACCTAGCAATCAGCCCCAGCATTTT
CDR3 protein: CSANGQGPSNQPQHF

clone size: -
J gene: TRBJ1-5
D gene: TRBD1
CDR3 length: 13
V gene: TRBV10-2
CDR3 DNA: TGCGCCAGCAGTGATACAGGGGCTCAGCCCCAGCATTTT
CDR3 protein: CASSDTGAQPQHF

clone size: many
J gene: TRBJ2-7
D gene: -
CDR3 length: 11
V gene: TRBV7-2
CDR3 DNA: TGTGCCAGCAGCTTAGTCTACGAGCAGTACTTC
CDR3 protein: CASSLVYEQYF

clone size: many
J gene: TRBJ2-7
D gene: -
CDR3 length: 13
V gene: TRBV29-1
CDR3 DNA: TGCAGCGCCCGACTTCCGAGCTCCTACGAGCAGTACTTC
CDR3 protein: CSARLPSSYEQYF

clone size: few
J gene: TRBJ2-3
D gene: TRBD2
CDR3 length: 15
V gene: TRBV6-1
CDR3 DNA: TGTGCCAGCAGTGAAAGTTCGGGGGGGCCCGATACGCAGTATTTT
CDR3 protein: CASSESSGGPDTQYF

clone size: few
J gene: TRBJ2-1
D gene: TRBD2
CDR3 length: 16
V gene: TRBV11-2
CDR3 DNA: TGTGCCAGCAGCTTAGGACTAGCGGGAGTGTACAATGAGCAGTTCTTC
CDR3 protein: CASSLGLAGVYNEQFF

clone size: many
J gene: TRBJ2-7
D gene: TRBD2
CDR3 length: 17
V gene: TRBV3-1
CDR3 DNA: TGTGCCAGCAGCCAGACAAGGGGGACTAGCGGGAGTTACGAGCAGTACTTC
CDR3 protein: CASSQTRGTSGSYEQYF

clone size: -
J gene: TRBJ2-1
D gene: TRBD2
CDR3 length: 16
V gene: TRBV2
CDR3 DNA: TGTGCCAGCAGTGAATTTCGCGGGAGCTCCTACAATGAGCAGTTCTTC
CDR3 protein: CASSEFRGSSYNEQFF

clone size: few
J gene: TRBJ2-1
D gene: -
CDR3 length: 11
V gene: TRBV6-6
CDR3 DNA: TGTGCCAGCAGAGCTTCCGGTGAGCAGTTCTTC
CDR3 protein: CASRASGEQFF

clone size: -
J gene: TRBJ2-1
D gene: TRBD2
CDR3 length: 15
V gene: TRBV5-1
CDR3 DNA: TGCGCCAGCACGTTTAGCGGGGGGGCCTACAATGAGCAGTTCTTC
CDR3 protein: CASTFSGGAYNEQFF

clone size: -
J gene: TRBJ2-1
D gene: -
CDR3 length: 13
V gene: TRBV3-1
CDR3 DNA: TGTGCCAGCAGCCAAGGGTTCCCCAATGAGCAGTTCTTC
CDR3 protein: CASSQGFPNEQFF

clone size: few
J gene: TRBJ1-1
D gene: -
CDR3 length: 16
V gene: TRBV4-3
CDR3 DNA: TGCGCCAGCAGCCAAGATTACCCAGGCCCTCCCGGCGAAGCTTTCTTT
CDR3 protein: CASSQDYPGPPGEAFF

clone size: few
J gene: TRBJ2-3
D gene: TRBD2
CDR3 length: 19
V gene: TRBV27
CDR3 DNA: TGTGCCAGCAGTTTACTCCTAGCGGGAGGGGTCCCCTCCACAGATACGCAGTATTTT
CDR3 protein: CASSLLLAGGVPSTDTQYF

clone size: few
J gene: TRBJ2-1
D gene: -
CDR3 length: 16
V gene: TRBV11-2
CDR3 DNA: TGTGCCAGCAGCTTAGATCCCAGATTCTCCTACAATGAGCAGTTCTTC
CDR3 protein: CASSLDPRFSYNEQFF

clone size: -
J gene: TRBJ2-1
D gene: -
CDR3 length: 14
V gene: TRBV19
CDR3 DNA: TGTGCCAGTAGTATCAACTCAGTAGGGAATGAGCAGTTCTTC
CDR3 protein: CASSINSVGNEQFF

clone size: many
J gene: TRBJ2-7
D gene: TRBD2
CDR3 length: 16
V gene: TRBV20-1
CDR3 DNA: TGCAGTGCGGAGACCCCCGGTGGCGGGAGGATTTACGAGCAGTACTTC
CDR3 protein: CSAETPGGGRIYEQYF

clone size: few
J gene: TRBJ2-1
D gene: -
CDR3 length: 14
V gene: TRBV24-1
CDR3 DNA: TGTGCCACCAGTGATTCTGCCGGGTGGGATGAGCAGTTCTTC
CDR3 protein: CATSDSAGWDEQFF

clone size: few
J gene: TRBJ1-5
D gene: -
CDR3 length: 12
V gene: TRBV28
CDR3 DNA: TGTGCCAGCGGCCTGGCCAATCAGCCCCAGCATTTT
CDR3 protein: CASGLANQPQHF

clone size: once
J gene: TRBJ2-7
D gene: TRBD2
CDR3 length: 16
V gene: TRBV29-1
CDR3 DNA: TGCAGCGTTGAATTAAGGACTAGCGGAAACTCCTACGAGCAGTACTTC
CDR3 protein: CSVELRTSGNSYEQYF

clone size: few
J gene: TRBJ2-7
D gene: TRBD1
CDR3 length: 15
V gene: TRBV5-6
CDR3 DNA: TGTGCCAGCAGCTTGGCCGTGGGACAGGCCTACGAGCAGTACTTC
CDR3 protein: CASSLAVGQAYEQYF

clone size: few
J gene: TRBJ2-1
D gene: -
CDR3 length: 17
V gene: TRBV12-3/TRBV12-4
CDR3 DNA: TGTGCCAGCAGCCCCACGCACGGGACGGGGCTCTACAATGAGCAGTTCTTC
CDR3 protein: CASSPTHGTGLYNEQFF

clone size: -
J gene: TRBJ2-1
D gene: -
CDR3 length: 14
V gene: TRBV10-3
CDR3 DNA: TGTGCCATCAGTGGGTGGGGGCAGGTCAATGAGCAGTTCTTC
CDR3 protein: CAISGWGQVNEQFF

clone size: many
J gene: TRBJ2-5
D gene: TRBD1
CDR3 length: 11
V gene: TRBV7-8
CDR3 DNA: TGTGCCAGCAGCTTGGGGACAGCCCAGTACTTC
CDR3 protein: CASSLGTAQYF

clone size: few
J gene: TRBJ1-1
D gene: -
CDR3 length: 15
V gene: TRBV4-3
CDR3 DNA: TGCGCCAGCAGCCAAGATGAGGTCATGAACACTGAAGCTTTCTTT
CDR3 protein: CASSQDEVMNTEAFF

clone size: few
J gene: TRBJ1-5
D gene: -
CDR3 length: 14
V gene: TRBV19
CDR3 DNA: TGTGCCAGTATGTCCCTTGGGGGCAATCAGCCCCAGCATTTT
CDR3 protein: CASMSLGGNQPQHF